Sequencing of this T cell receptor beta chain was carried out in a study of OX40 agonist ivuxolimab in advanced cancers. The wider study: Clinicians treated patients with ivuxolimab, an agonistic anti-OX40 (CD134) antibody. Three patients, one with hepatocellular carcinoma and two with cutaneous melanoma, responded partially.

Regarding this clone: Antigen specificity is unknown.

Points from the study as a whole: The authors also found low normalized T-cell clonal expansion in some nonresponders.

Drawing of blood for sampling happened at baseline, at cycle 4 day 1, and at cycle 7 day 1. TCRdb's copy holds only in-frame clones and misses some; the assay was immunoSEQ multiplex PCR. The table has approximately 70,000 clones, 75% to 95% seen once. The CDR3 runs 15 residues. The germline V gene encodes CDR1 ENHRY and CDR2 SYGVKD. The V gene end was trimmed by 5 bases and the J gene end by 6 bases; junction bases not matched to a gene: 5. This specimen consisted of CD4+ or CD8+ T cells sorted from blood, obtained in a trial of the OX40 agonist ivuxolimab. V is TRBV10-3 and J is TRBJ2-2; 11 bases are shared with TRBD2. The clonotype was recovered from an adult with an advanced solid tumor such as melanoma, head and neck, liver or kidney cancer. The CDR3: CAISSLAGVAGELFF. The CDR3 nucleotides read TGTGCCATCAGTTCACTAGCGGGAGTTGCCGGGGAGCTGTTTTTT.